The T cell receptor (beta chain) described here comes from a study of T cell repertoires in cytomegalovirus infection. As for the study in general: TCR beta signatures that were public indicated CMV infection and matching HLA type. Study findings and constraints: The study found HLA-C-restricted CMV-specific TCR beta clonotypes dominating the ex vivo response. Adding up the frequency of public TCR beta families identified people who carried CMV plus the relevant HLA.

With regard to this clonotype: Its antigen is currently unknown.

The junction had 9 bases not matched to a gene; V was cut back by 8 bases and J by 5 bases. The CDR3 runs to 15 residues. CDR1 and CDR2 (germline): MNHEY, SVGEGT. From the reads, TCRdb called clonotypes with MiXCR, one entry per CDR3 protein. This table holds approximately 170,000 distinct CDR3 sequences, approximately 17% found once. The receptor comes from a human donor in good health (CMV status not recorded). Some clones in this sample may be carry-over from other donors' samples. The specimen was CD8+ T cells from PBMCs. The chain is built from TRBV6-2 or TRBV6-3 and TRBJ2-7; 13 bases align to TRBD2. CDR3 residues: CASGTSGIPGNEQYF. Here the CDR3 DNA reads TGTGCCAGCGGGACTAGCGGGATACCGGGGAACGAGCAGTACTTC.